Listed below are T cell receptor beta chains from one sample, sequenced in a study of graft-versus-host responses after intestinal transplantation. Profiled with immunoSEQ multiplex PCR; TCRdb holds only in-frame clones, not every one. Of about 86,000 clones in the sample, around 89% were seen once. What these receptors recognize is not known. The sequencing used unstimulated CD4+ T cells sorted from spleen or lymph node cells, collected before transplant. These receptors all stem from a human donor who was the organ donor for an intestinal transplant. Each CDR3 is given with its conserved first and last residue. Each record gives: CDR3 protein, CDR3 DNA, D gene, V gene, clone size, J gene. D genes are given only for firm matches. Clone size is shown for a subset of rows, as once, few, many or a class of expanded clone.

CASSLQASGGADTQYF,TGTGCCAGCAGCTTACAGGCTAGCGGGGGGGCCGATACGCAGTATTTT,TRBD2,TRBV7-2,.,TRBJ2-3
CASSLTSGEQFF,TGTGCCAGCAGTTTAACCTCCGGTGAGCAGTTCTTC,.,TRBV28,.,TRBJ2-1
CASSSHTGNTEAFF,TGCGCCAGCAGCTCACATACAGGGAACACTGAAGCTTTCTTT,.,TRBV5-1,.,TRBJ1-1
CASSPIYQPQHF,TGTGCCAGCAGCCCCATTTATCAGCCCCAGCATTTT,.,TRBV27,.,TRBJ1-5
CASSLVVRDYEQYF,TGTGCTAGCAGCTTAGTGGTCCGGGACTACGAGCAGTACTTC,.,TRBV7-7,.,TRBJ2-7
CASSFGSGKPQHF,.,.,TRBV7-6,.,TRBJ1-5
CASSPRGSGLGYEQYF,TGTGCCAGCTCACCCCGGGGGTCGGGACTAGGGTACGAGCAGTACTTC,TRBD2,TRBV18,.,TRBJ2-7
CASSLVGTSQNEQFF,TGTGCCAGCAGCTTGGTAGGGACTAGCCAAAATGAGCAGTTCTTC,TRBD2,TRBV5-4,.,TRBJ2-1
CASSLSTGALETQYF,TGTGCCAGCAGCTTGTCGACGGGAGCCCTAGAGACCCAGTACTTC,.,TRBV5-4,.,TRBJ2-5
CASSRGTSGRSETQYF,TGTGCCAGTAGTCGAGGGACTAGCGGGAGATCAGAGACCCAGTACTTC,TRBD2,TRBV19,.,TRBJ2-5
CASSLPGGSYNEQFF,TGCGCCAGCAGCTTGCCGGGAGGGTCCTACAATGAGCAGTTCTTC,TRBD2,TRBV5-1,.,TRBJ2-1
CSASSLSEQYF,TGCAGTGCTTCCTCACTGAGCGAGCAGTACTTC,.,TRBV20-1,.,TRBJ2-7
CATSRDRGSYNEQFF,TGTGCCACCAGCAGAGATCGGGGGTCCTACAATGAGCAGTTCTTC,.,TRBV15,once,TRBJ2-1
CASSSRRDRSGELFF,TGTGCCAGCAGCTCCCGCCGGGACAGGTCCGGGGAGCTGTTTTTT,TRBD1,TRBV7-6,.,TRBJ2-2
CASSYLGQGGYTF,TGTGCCAGCAGTTATCTTGGACAGGGAGGCTACACCTTC,TRBD1,TRBV6-5,few,TRBJ1-2